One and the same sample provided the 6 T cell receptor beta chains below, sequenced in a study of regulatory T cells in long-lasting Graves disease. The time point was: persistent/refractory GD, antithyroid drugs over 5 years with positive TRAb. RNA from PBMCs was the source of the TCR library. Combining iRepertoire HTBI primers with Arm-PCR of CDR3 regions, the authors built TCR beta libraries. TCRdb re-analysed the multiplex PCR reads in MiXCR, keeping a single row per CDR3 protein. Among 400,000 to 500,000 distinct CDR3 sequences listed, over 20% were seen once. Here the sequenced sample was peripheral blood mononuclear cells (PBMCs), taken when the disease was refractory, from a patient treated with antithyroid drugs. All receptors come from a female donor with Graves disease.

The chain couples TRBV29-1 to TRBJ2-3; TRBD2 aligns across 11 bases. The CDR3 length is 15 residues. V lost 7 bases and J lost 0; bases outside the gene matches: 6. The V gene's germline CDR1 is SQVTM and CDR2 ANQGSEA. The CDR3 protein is CSGRASGRSTDTQYF. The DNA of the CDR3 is TGCAGCGGGAGGGCTAGCGGGAGGAGCACAGATACGCAGTATTTT.

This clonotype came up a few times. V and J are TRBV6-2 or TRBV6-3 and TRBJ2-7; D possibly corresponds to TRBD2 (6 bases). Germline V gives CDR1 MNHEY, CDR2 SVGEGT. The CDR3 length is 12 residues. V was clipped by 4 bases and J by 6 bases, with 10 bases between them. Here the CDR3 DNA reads TGTGCCAGCAGTTCTTCTAGCGCCGAGCAGTACTTC. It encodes CASSSSSAEQYF.

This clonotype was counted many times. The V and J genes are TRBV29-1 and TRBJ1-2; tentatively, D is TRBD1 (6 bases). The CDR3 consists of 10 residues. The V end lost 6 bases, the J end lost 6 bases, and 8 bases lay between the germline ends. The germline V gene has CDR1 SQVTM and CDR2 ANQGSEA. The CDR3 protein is CSVGGHGYTF. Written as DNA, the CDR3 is TGCAGCGTAGGGGGTCATGGCTACACCTTC.

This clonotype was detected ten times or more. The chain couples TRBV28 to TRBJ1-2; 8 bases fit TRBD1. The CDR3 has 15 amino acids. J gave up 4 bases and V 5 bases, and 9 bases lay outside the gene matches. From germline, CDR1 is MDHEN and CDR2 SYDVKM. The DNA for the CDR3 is TGTGCCAGCAGTCCAAGGACAGGGAGCACCTATGGCTACACCTTC. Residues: CASSPRTGSTYGYTF.

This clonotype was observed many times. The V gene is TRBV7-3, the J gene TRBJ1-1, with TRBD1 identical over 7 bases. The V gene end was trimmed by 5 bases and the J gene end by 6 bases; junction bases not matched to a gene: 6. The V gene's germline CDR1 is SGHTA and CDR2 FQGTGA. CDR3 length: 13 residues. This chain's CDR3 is CASSLDREAEAFF. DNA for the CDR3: TGTGCCAGCAGCCTTGACAGGGAAGCTGAAGCTTTCTTT.

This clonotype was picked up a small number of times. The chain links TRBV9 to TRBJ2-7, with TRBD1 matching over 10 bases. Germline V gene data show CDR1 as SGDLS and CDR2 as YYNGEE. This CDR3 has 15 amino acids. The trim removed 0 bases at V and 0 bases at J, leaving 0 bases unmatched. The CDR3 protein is CASSVGTGGSYEQYF. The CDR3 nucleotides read TGTGCCAGCAGCGTAGGGACAGGGGGCTCCTACGAGCAGTACTTC.